This TCR beta chain was profiled in a study of blood T cell repertoires in COVID-19. Assay: immunoSEQ multiplex PCR; the TCRdb copy retains only in-frame clones and omits some. Here the sample spans a few hundred thousand clones, roughly nine tenths being singletons. Trimming removed 6 bases from V and 4 bases from J; junction bases left unmatched: 5. The CDR3 covers 14 residues. From germline, CDR1 is KGHSH and CDR2 LQKENI. This clone was picked up one time. Enrollment of patients from Seattle took place during active infection, with longitudinal follow-up. The sample consisted of peripheral blood. The rearrangement joins TRBV18 to TRBJ1-1; 10 bases are a match to TRBD1. This clonotype originated in a woman aged 55-70 years with COVID-19, enrolled during active disease. Written as DNA, the CDR3 is TGTGCCAGCTCCGAGCGGACAGGGGGCACTGAAGCTTTCTTT. Its protein is CASSERTGGTEAFF.